The next 14 T cell receptor beta chains were all read from a single sample in a study of blood T cell repertoires in COVID-19. The protocol was immunoSEQ multiplex PCR, while the TCRdb copy is restricted to in-frame clones and leaves out a portion. Altogether fewer than 70,000 clones are present, 80% to 95% being singletons, with the ten largest covering more than 9%. The sequenced sample consisted of peripheral blood. The source of these receptors is a woman older than 75 with active COVID-19.

This chain joins TRBV28 and TRBJ1-6; 7 positions agree with TRBD1. The CDR3 totals 15 residues. CDR1 and CDR2 from the germline V gene are MDHEN and SYDVKM. The V segment lost 3 bases and the J segment 7 bases; nucleotides outside the gene matches: 6. The CDR3 nucleotides read TGTGCCAGCAGTTTCTCCGGACAGGCAAATTCACCCCTCCACTTT. Translation: CASSFSGQANSPLHF. Based on the CDR3 plus reference TRBV28 and TRBJ1-6, the full variable domain is DVKVTQSSRYLVKRTGEKVFLECVQDMDHENMFWYRQDPGLGLRLIYFSYDVKMKEKGDIPEGYSVSREKKERFSLILESASTNQTSMYLCASSFSGQANSPLHFGNGTRLTVT.

This clone has just one count. The chain links TRBV30 to TRBJ2-5, with 11 bases identical to TRBD2. The length of the CDR3 is 15 residues. Germline V gives CDR1 GTSNPN, CDR2 SVGIG (reference sequence). J lost 2 bases, V lost 0 bases, and 2 bases had no gene match. CDR3 sequence: CAWSVPSGRQETQYF. DNA for the CDR3: TGTGCCTGGAGTGTTCCTAGCGGGAGGCAAGAGACCCAGTACTTC.

V gene TRBV20-1 combines with J gene TRBJ2-3; D gene ambiguous. The CDR3 runs to 12 residues. Trimming removed 3 bases from V and 5 bases from J, with 9 bases in between. From germline, CDR1 is DFQATT and CDR2 SNEGSKA (reference sequence). DNA of the CDR3: TGCAGTGCTAGTGCGACGGGAGATACGCAGTATTTT. Protein: CSASATGDTQYF.

This clone was found a few times. V gene TRBV10-1 combines with J gene TRBJ1-5; no firm D call. V was pared by 7 bases and J by 6 bases, with 16 bases between. Per germline, CDR1 WNHNN and CDR2 SYGVQD (reference sequence). The CDR3 has 14 residues. CDR3 sequence: CASNRAGKGQPQHF. Written as DNA, the CDR3 is TGCGCCAGCAATCGAGCGGGAAAAGGTCAGCCCCAGCATTTT.

This chain connects TRBV27 to TRBJ2-5; TRBD2 agrees at 8 bases. V trimming: 3 bases; J trimming: 3 bases; junction bases outside the gene matches: 15. Per the germline V gene, CDR1 is MNHEY and CDR2 is SMNVEV (reference sequence). There are 18 residues in the CDR3. CDR3 sequence (DNA): TGTGCCAGCAGTTTTTCCGGGACTAGGATTCAGGGCGAAGAGACCCAGTACTTC. Protein sequence: CASSFSGTRIQGEETQYF.

This sequence joins TRBV24-1 and TRBJ2-1; D remains ambiguous. Germline CDR1 and CDR2: KGHDR and SFDVKD. This CDR3 is built from 16 residues. V was shortened by 1 base and J by 4 bases, with 13 bases between the two germline ends. The CDR3 coding sequence is TGTGCCACCAGTGATTTAGGCACTCTCGGGTACAATGAGCAGTTCTTC. Protein: CATSDLGTLGYNEQFF.

This clone was seen more than once but under ten times. The CDR3 DNA is TGCGCCAGCAGTGAGAGCGGGACCACTTACGAGCAGTACTTC. Translation gives CASSESGTTYEQYF. The chain links TRBV10-1 to TRBJ2-7; 7 nucleotides align to TRBD2. The CDR3 loop spans 14 amino acids. Germline V lookup: CDR1 WNHNN, CDR2 SYGVQD (reference sequence). The junction had 5 bases not matched to a gene; V was cut back by 2 bases and J by 4 bases.

The rearrangement links TRBV10-2 to TRBJ2-1; 7 positions agree with TRBD1. The CDR3 sequence is 15 residues long. V shed 6 bases and J 2 bases; nucleotides not matched to a gene: 7. Germline V lookup: CDR1 WSHSY, CDR2 SAAADI. Here the CDR3 reads CASREDRLAYNEQFF. The CDR3 DNA follows: TGCGCCAGCAGAGAGGACAGGCTAGCCTACAATGAGCAGTTCTTC.

The chain links TRBV2 to TRBJ1-2, with 8 bases that match TRBD1. The CDR3 is 13 residues long. Trimming took 3 bases from V and 7 from J; bases not matched to a gene: 4. In germline, CDR1 is SNHLY, CDR2 FYNNEI. The CDR3 loop is CASSDQGASGYTF. The CDR3 DNA reads TGTGCCAGCAGTGATCAGGGGGCTTCTGGCTACACCTTC.

The rearrangement uses TRBV3-1 (or the pseudogene TRBV3-2) and TRBJ2-3; TRBD2 aligns across 10 bases. This CDR3 spans 16 amino acids. Trimming removed 2 bases from V and 2 bases from J; junction bases left unmatched: 4. The germline V gene has CDR1 LGHDT and CDR2 YNNKEL (reference sequence). CDR3 nucleotides: TGTGCCAGCAGCCAAAGCCTAGCGGGAGTCACAGATACGCAGTATTTT. Amino acid sequence: CASSQSLAGVTDTQYF.

The gene calls are TRBV7-2 and TRBJ2-1; 13 nucleotides match TRBD2. There are 17 residues in the CDR3. The germline V gene encodes CDR1 SGHTA and CDR2 FQGNSA. V shed 1 base, J shed 2 bases, and the junction held 2 bases outside the gene matches. For the CDR3, the DNA is TGTGCCAGCAGCTTAGAAGGGACTAGCGGGACCTACAATGAGCAGTTCTTC. Its translation is CASSLEGTSGTYNEQFF.

V gene TRBV4-1 combines with J gene TRBJ2-1, with 8 bases matching TRBD1. The germline V gene encodes CDR1 MGHRA and CDR2 YSYEKL. Trimming at V came to 4 bases and at J to 0 bases, leaving 8 bases not matched to a gene. CDR3 length equals 17 residues. CDR3 protein: CASSRPGQESSYNEQFF. The CDR3 DNA sequence: TGCGCCAGCAGCCGGCCGGGACAGGAAAGCTCCTACAATGAGCAGTTCTTC.

This clone showed up just once. The gene calls are TRBV18 and TRBJ2-7; the match to TRBD1 covers 11 bases. Germline V gives CDR1 KGHSH, CDR2 LQKENI. This CDR3 contains 14 residues. The V and J ends lost 0 bases and 6 bases, in that order; junction bases with no gene match: 1. DNA of the CDR3: TGTGCCAGCTCACCACCAGGGACAGGGGGCGAGCAGTACTTC. This encodes CASSPPGTGGEQYF. Full variable domain (remainder filled in from reference TRBV18 and TRBJ2-7): NAGVMQNPRHLVRRRGQEARLRCSPMKGHSHVYWYRQLPEEGLKFMVYLQKENIIDESGMPKERFSAEFPKEGPSILRIQQVVRGDSAAYFCASSPPGTGGEQYFGPGTRLTVT.

The V call is TRBV14, the J call TRBJ1-1; TRBD1 matches 9 bases. The CDR3 contains 15 residues. The junction had 6 bases not matched to a gene; V was cut back by 1 base and J by 6 bases. In germline, CDR1 is SGHDN, CDR2 FVKESK. CDR3 bases: TGTGCCAGCAGCCAAGTTGGGACAGGGATCCCTGAAGCTTTCTTT. It yields the protein CASSQVGTGIPEAFF.